The 22 T cell receptor beta chains listed next were all sequenced from one sample in a study of shared clonotypes between healthy human individuals (TCRdb year 2020). The protocol used for the library was the immunoSEQ multiplex PCR assay. TCRdb provides this immuneACCESS table in a form limited to in-frame rearrangements. Some clones are lacking; in checked studies, under half of them reflect an unresolved V gene, and why the rest are absent is not known. The sample profile shows about 480,000 clones; 60% to 80% of them were found once. The top ten clones comprise around an eighth of the sample. Sequenced input: PBMCs. These receptors were obtained from a middle-aged woman in good health. Some clones in this sample may be carry-over from other donors' samples.

V gene TRBV5-1 combines with J gene TRBJ2-5, with D perhaps matching TRBD1 (6 bases). Looked up from germline, CDR1 is SGHRS and CDR2 is YFSETQ. The CDR3 extends over 15 amino acids. V dropped 4 bases and J dropped 5 bases, with 18 bases sitting between them. CDR3 region: CASSPRTDTGETQYF. The CDR3, as DNA: TGCGCCAGCAGCCCCAGGACAGATACGGGGGAGACCCAGTACTTC.

The rearrangement joins TRBV7-9 to TRBJ1-6, with 10 nucleotides matching TRBD1. J gave up 13 bases and V 1 base, and 7 bases lay outside the gene matches. CDR3 length: 15 amino acids. Germline V CDR1 and CDR2: SEHNR, FQNEAQ (reference sequence). The CDR3 spells CASSLVGTGAFPLHF. CDR3 sequence (DNA): TGTGCCAGCAGCTTAGTGGGGACAGGGGCATTCCCCCTCCACTTT.

About this clone: Germline is not matched at one junction end, which may reflect a read error. The chain combines TRBV28 with TRBJ1-2, with 8 bases matching TRBD1. CDR3 length: 13 residues. CDR1 MDHEN and CDR2 SYDVKM come from the germline V gene. DNA for the CDR3: TGTGCCAGCAGTTCTTTAGGGGACAGGTCACCCCTTTTC. Amino acid sequence: CASSSLGDRSPLF.

The genes are TRBV5-1 and TRBJ1-2, with D perhaps matching TRBD1 (5 bases). With 4 bases removed from V and 6 bases from J, the gap between germline ends came to 16 bases. CDR1 is SGHRS and CDR2 is YFSETQ in the germline V gene. The CDR3 covers 14 residues. CDR3 bases: TGCGCCAGCAGCAAGACAGCTACACAGGATGGCTACACCTTC. It codes for CASSKTATQDGYTF.

V and J are TRBV18 and TRBJ1-4; 7 bases are a match to TRBD1. The V gene's germline CDR1 is KGHSH and CDR2 LQKENI. The CDR3 is 15 residues long. Trimming took 3 bases from V and 5 from J; bases not matched to a gene: 6. Here the CDR3 DNA reads TGTGCCAGCTCACCCAATCCGGGACAGAATGAAAAACTGTTTTTT. This translates into CASSPNPGQNEKLFF.

This clone was counted once. V usage is TRBV6-4 and J usage is TRBJ2-1; no clear D. The CDR3 covers 15 residues. Germline V gene data show CDR1 as MRHNA and CDR2 as SNTAGT. V lost 2 bases to trimming and J lost 0 bases, with 8 bases between them. CDR3 sequence (DNA): TGTGCCAGCAGTGACAGTGAGAGCTCCTACAATGAGCAGTTCTTC. Protein product: CASSDSESSYNEQFF.

The chain combines TRBV4-1 with TRBJ2-5; D not certain. Trimming cost V 5 bases and J 2 bases, with 15 bases left between them. Per germline, CDR1 MGHRA and CDR2 YSYEKL. The CDR3 contains 15 residues. CDR3 amino acids: CASSATSTRQETQYF. Written as DNA, the CDR3 is TGCGCCAGCAGCGCCACTTCGACACGTCAAGAGACCCAGTACTTC.

The rearrangement joins TRBV6-1 to TRBJ2-5; D is unresolved. Germline assignment: CDR1 MNHNS and CDR2 SASEGT. Trimming left V 3 bases short and J 4 bases short, with 6 bases between. The CDR3 is 12 amino acids. CDR3 sequence reads: CASSDLAETQYF. For the CDR3, the DNA is TGTGCCAGCAGTGATCTGGCAGAGACCCAGTACTTC.

The V and J genes are TRBV9 and TRBJ2-7, with D tentatively TRBD1 or TRBD2 (6 bases each). CDR1 is SGDLS, CDR2 YYNGEE, per germline. CDR3 length: 17 residues. The V and J ends lost 4 bases and 6 bases respectively, with 26 bases between them. The CDR3 sequence is CASSLSGTGGPLSEQYF. The CDR3 region has the DNA TGTGCCAGCAGCCTCAGTGGTACTGGGGGGCCCTTATCCGAGCAGTACTTC.

The rearrangement joins TRBV6-6 to TRBJ2-2; 12 bases map to TRBD2. CDR3 length: 16 amino acids. The germline gives CDR1 MNHNY, CDR2 SVGAGI (reference sequence). V shed 4 bases, J shed 7 bases, and the junction held 7 bases outside the gene matches. DNA of the CDR3: TGTGCCAGCAGTTTAAGACTAGCGGGAGTTAACGGGGAGCTGTTTTTT. This codes for CASSLRLAGVNGELFF.

This chain connects TRBV9 to TRBJ2-1; 12 nucleotides align to TRBD2. CDR1 and CDR2 (germline): SGDLS, YYNGEE. The CDR3 runs to 15 residues. Unmatched junction bases numbered 3, after V lost 4 bases and J lost 4 bases. The CDR3 nucleotides read TGTGCCAGCAGCCCACTAGCGGGGGGATACAATGAGCAGTTCTTC. It translates to CASSPLAGGYNEQFF.

V usage is TRBV5-1 and J usage is TRBJ1-5; D perhaps matches TRBD1 (5 bases). Trimming stripped 3 bases from V and 5 bases from J, with 15 bases between. The germline V gene has CDR1 SGHRS and CDR2 YFSETQ. CDR3 size: 15 residues. The CDR3 nucleotides read TGCGCCAGCAGCTCAGACGGGACGTCCGATCAGCCCCAGCATTTT. Translating it yields CASSSDGTSDQPQHF.

This clone was counted once. The chain combines TRBV6-1 with TRBJ2-2; D remains unclear. The V and J ends lost 10 bases and 0 bases respectively, with 15 bases between them. Germline CDR1 and CDR2: MNHNS and SASEGT. The CDR3 sequence is 15 residues long. The CDR3 protein is CATIATRTNTGELFF. The CDR3 nucleotides read TGTGCCACCATAGCCACCAGAACGAACACCGGGGAGCTGTTTTTT.

The gene calls are TRBV27 and TRBJ2-7, with a possible D match to TRBD1 (5 bases). V was shortened by 6 bases and J by 7 bases, with 19 bases between the two germline ends. Germline CDR1 is MNHEY and CDR2 is SMNVEV (reference sequence). The CDR3 contains 14 residues. CDR3 nucleotides: TGTGCCAGCAGGACAGCTGCCCTAGGTCGGGAGCAGTACTTC. Protein: CASRTAALGREQYF.

The chain links TRBV6-1 to TRBJ2-1, with 8 bases lining up with TRBD2. This CDR3 has 15 residues. Trimming took 5 bases from V and 6 from J; bases not matched to a gene: 9. Germline V gene lookup returns CDR1 MNHNS and CDR2 SASEGT. The CDR3 sequence is CASSLGRAPGNEQFF. CDR3 sequence (DNA): TGTGCCAGCAGTCTCGGGAGGGCACCGGGCAATGAGCAGTTCTTC.

This clone was observed a few times. The gene calls are TRBV7-9 and TRBJ1-1; no clear D. The CDR3 totals 14 residues. The V gene's germline CDR1 is SEHNR and CDR2 FQNEAQ (reference sequence). With 1 base removed from V and 5 bases from J, the gap between germline ends came to 11 bases. CDR3 sequence reads: CASSLVLEGTEAFF. CDR3 bases: TGTGCCAGCAGCTTAGTGCTTGAAGGGACTGAAGCTTTCTTT.

The chain couples TRBV5-5 to TRBJ2-5; a weak D match, TRBD2 (5 bases). Germline lookup yields CDR1 SGHKS and CDR2 YYEKEE (reference sequence). The CDR3 spans 15 residues. Trimming cost V 0 bases and J 6 bases, with 15 bases left between them. For the CDR3, the DNA is TGTGCCAGCAGCTTGGGTAGCGCCTCCGTCAAGACCCAGTACTTC. As protein: CASSLGSASVKTQYF.

As DNA, the CDR3 is TGCAGCGTTGAGTTCAGCGGGAGAACAGATACGCAGTATTTT. Protein product: CSVEFSGRTDTQYF. This chain links TRBV29-1 with TRBJ2-3; 8 positions match TRBD2. Per the germline V gene, CDR1 is SQVTM and CDR2 is ANQGSEA. This CDR3 is built from 14 residues. Trimming took 3 bases from V and 3 from J; bases not matched to a gene: 5.

The CDR3 region is CASSRGPAGTGELFF. CDR3 DNA sequence: TGTGCCAGCAGCCGAGGCCCCGCGGGGACCGGGGAGCTGTTTTTT. The chain has TRBV7-2 and TRBJ2-2, with D possibly TRBD2 on 6 matching bases. V was cut by 5 bases and J by 5 bases, with 15 bases left in between. The CDR3 has 15 residues. Germline V gene data show CDR1 as SGHTA and CDR2 as FQGNSA. Full variable domain (outside the CDR3, taken from reference TRBV7-2 and TRBJ2-2): GAGVSQSPSNKVTEKGKDVELRCDPISGHTALYWYRQSLGQGLEFLIYFQGNSAPDKSGLPSDRFSAERTGGSVSTLTIQRTQQEDSAVYLCASSRGPAGTGELFFGEGSRLTVL.

The J gene is TRBJ2-7, the V gene TRBV30; 8 bases agree with TRBD1. V dropped 2 bases and J dropped 5; count of bases not matched to a gene: 2. Looked up from germline, CDR1 is GTSNPN and CDR2 is SVGIG (reference sequence). There are 12 residues in the CDR3. The CDR3 spells CAWSSTGDEQYF. In nucleotides, the CDR3 is TGTGCCTGGAGTTCGACAGGGGACGAGCAGTACTTC.

The chain recombines TRBV5-8 with TRBJ1-1; D remains ambiguous. Germline CDR1 reads SGHTS; CDR2 reads YDEGEE. This CDR3 region has 14 residues. Trimming took 4 bases from V and 5 from J, leaving 15 bases between them. CDR3 in DNA: TGTGCCAGCAGCAAGGTGTCAGGCCTAACTGAAGCTTTCTTT. Protein sequence: CASSKVSGLTEAFF.

The chain carries TRBV2 and TRBJ1-6, with D possibly being TRBD1 (5 bases). Germline CDR1 and CDR2: SNHLY and FYNNEI. Trimming pared 8 bases from V and 14 bases from J, leaving 19 bases between. The CDR3 totals 13 residues. This CDR3 is CASGTDGLPALHF. CDR3 nucleotides: TGTGCCAGCGGGACCGACGGACTCCCGGCCCTCCACTTT. Combining the CDR3 with reference TRBV2 and TRBJ1-6 gives the whole variable domain EPEVTQTPSHQVTQMGQEVILRCVPISNHLYFYWYRQILGQKVEFLVSFYNNEISEKSEIFDDQFSVERPDGSNFTLKIRSTKLEDSAMYFCASGTDGLPALHFGNGTRLTVT.